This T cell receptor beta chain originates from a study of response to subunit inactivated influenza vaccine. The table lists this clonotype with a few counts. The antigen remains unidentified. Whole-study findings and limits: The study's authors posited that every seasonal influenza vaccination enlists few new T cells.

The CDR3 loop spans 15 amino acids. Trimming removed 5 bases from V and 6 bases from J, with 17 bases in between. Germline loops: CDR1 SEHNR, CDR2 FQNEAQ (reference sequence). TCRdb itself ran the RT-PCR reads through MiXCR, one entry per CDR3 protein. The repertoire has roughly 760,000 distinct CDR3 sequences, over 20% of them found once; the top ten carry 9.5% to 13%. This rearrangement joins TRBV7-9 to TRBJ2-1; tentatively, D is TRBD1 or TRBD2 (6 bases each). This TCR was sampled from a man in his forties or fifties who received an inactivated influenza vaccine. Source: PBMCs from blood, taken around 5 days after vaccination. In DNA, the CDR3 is TGTGCCAGCAGCCCAAGAGGGGGGAGGATCAATGAGCAGTTCTTC. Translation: CASSPRGGRINEQFF.